Listed below are T cell receptor beta chains from one sample, sequenced in a study of CD8 T cells in Susac syndrome. TCRdb re-called the immunoSEQ multiplex PCR reads through MiXCR, storing one row per CDR3 protein. The sample lists more than 90,000 distinct CDR3 sequences, around 92% seen once, with approximately 0.093% in the top ten. Sequenced sample: CD4+ T cells from PBMCs. The source of these receptors is a human donor with multiple sclerosis. Both conserved end residues are part of each CDR3.

V gene	J gene	CDR3 protein
TRBV4-1	TRBJ1-2	CASSQDVRWSYGYTF
TRBV4-2	TRBJ1-6	CASSQGDRVLGSPLHF
TRBV5-1	TRBJ2-1	CASSPASPGMHNEQFF
TRBV19	TRBJ1-2	CASSIGASPLYGYTF
TRBV5-8	TRBJ2-5	CASSTGQGLGETQYF
TRBV30	TRBJ2-1	CASEHYKSYNEQFF
TRBV18	TRBJ1-5	CASSPDTGQYNQPQHF
TRBV7-2	TRBJ2-1	CASSILAGGLVEQFF
TRBV11-2	TRBJ1-5	CASSLTVSNQPQHF
TRBV20-1	TRBJ1-1	CSAPIRPWAEAFF
TRBV28	TRBJ1-2	CASSYMDRGYGYTF
TRBV6-2/TRBV6-3	TRBJ2-7	CASSYDYYEQYF
TRBV29-1	TRBJ2-7	CSAEGQGGSYEQYF
TRBV7-3	TRBJ1-1	CASSSTPVGGTEAFF
TRBV28	TRBJ2-2	CASSSPKGGTRDTGELFF
TRBV28	TRBJ1-1	CASKGSGWTEAFF
TRBV27	TRBJ1-1	CASSLGGWWNTEAFF
TRBV16	TRBJ1-4	CASSQLNLGKLFF
TRBV9	TRBJ1-2	CASSADGTAKGGYTF
TRBV9	TRBJ1-4	CASSVGGTTNEKLFF
TRBV6-4	TRBJ1-2	CASSEGTGSGYGYTF
TRBV6-6	TRBJ2-7	CASSRTGTSSYEQYF
TRBV28	TRBJ1-1	CASSFSHTEYEAFF
TRBV29-1	TRBJ2-7	CSVAAVYEQYF
TRBV24-1	TRBJ2-3	CATSDPGGRADTQYF
TRBV18	TRBJ2-7	CASSPGQAINYEQYF
TRBV20-1	TRBJ1-1	CSAIRDPNTEAFF
TRBV29-1	TRBJ1-2	CSVDLRRDGYTF
TRBV6-1	TRBJ2-2	CASSRERSSGTYIWSGELFF
TRBV19	TRBJ2-5	CASSTGSSGETQYF
TRBV7-3	TRBJ2-1	CASSKGGNEQFF
TRBV29-1	TRBJ2-2	CSPSAGGWSGELFF